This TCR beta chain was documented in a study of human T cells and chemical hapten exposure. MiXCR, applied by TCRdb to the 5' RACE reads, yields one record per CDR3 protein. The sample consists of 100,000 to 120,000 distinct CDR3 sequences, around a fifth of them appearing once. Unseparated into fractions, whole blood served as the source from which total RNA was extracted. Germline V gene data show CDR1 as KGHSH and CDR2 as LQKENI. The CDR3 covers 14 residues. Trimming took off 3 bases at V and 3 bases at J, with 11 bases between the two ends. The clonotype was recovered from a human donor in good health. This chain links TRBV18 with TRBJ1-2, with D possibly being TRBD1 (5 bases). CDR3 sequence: CASSPIRGDYGYTF. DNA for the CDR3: TGTGCCAGCTCACCCATCCGGGGGGACTATGGCTACACCTTC.